In its sample, the clone carrying this TCR beta chain was seen many times. Its specificity is unknown. These data come from a study of identical twins. The V gene end was trimmed by 0 bases and the J gene end by 0 bases; junction bases not matched to a gene: 2. The CDR3 length is 17 residues. In germline, CDR1 is SGHRS, CDR2 YFSETQ. Findings and limits, study-wide: A cross-sectional statistical analysis, not follow-up of the same donors, supported the conclusions. Excess twin sharing in beta out-of-frame sequences was weaker.

Template switching added a universal primer binding site, and final cDNA carried unique molecular identifiers. MiXCR, run by TCRdb on the 5' RACE reads, gives a single entry per CDR3 protein. This table holds approximately 530,000 distinct CDR3 sequences, around 22% found once. Healthy Caucasians supplied all donations. In addition, the sample was reused for a study of yellow fever vaccine responses in identical twins.

The rearrangement links TRBV5-1 to TRBJ1-6, with TRBD1 identical over 8 bases. The sequencing input was CD4+ T cells sorted from blood. The clonotype comes from a woman between 18 and 29 years old in good health. The CDR3 loop is CASSLAGTGSYNSPLHF. The CDR3 DNA follows: TGCGCCAGCAGCTTGGCTGGGACAGGCTCCTATAATTCACCCCTCCACTTT.